The next 22 T cell receptor beta chains were all read from a single sample in a study of cytomegalovirus exposure and HLA in healthy donors. Use of 60 Vbeta and 13 Jbeta primers characterized the PCR. The repertoire was sequenced with immunoSEQ multiplex PCR; TCRdb's copy has only in-frame clones and lacks some. The data show tens of thousands of clones, with around four fifths seen just once and 2.5% to 3% held by the top ten. The sample consisted of PBMCs. These TCRs come from a man aged 45-60 years in good health and CMV-seronegative.

This clone was found a few times. The rearrangement joins TRBV5-4 to TRBJ2-2, with 13 bases fitting TRBD2. Germline V gene sequence: CDR1 SGHNT, CDR2 YYREEE (reference sequence). This CDR3 contains 17 residues. V lost 2 bases and J lost 6; bases outside the gene matches: 7. CDR3 bases: TGTGCCAGCAGCTTAAGGACTAGCGGGGGCAGGGCCGGGGAGCTGTTTTTT. Amino acids: CASSLRTSGGRAGELFF.

For the CDR3, the DNA is TGTGCCAGCAGTGAAGGTGTAGGGGGCGCAGATACGCAGTATTTT. Its protein is CASSEGVGGADTQYF. The chain has TRBV6-1 and TRBJ2-3, with 7 nucleotides matching TRBD1. Germline V gives CDR1 MNHNS, CDR2 SASEGT. This CDR3 comprises 15 residues. J was trimmed by 4 bases and V by 1 base; bases with no gene match: 5.

This clone was seen only once. J is TRBJ1-4 and V is TRBV29-1; D remains ambiguous. The CDR3 totals 11 residues. V lost 8 bases to trimming and J lost 7 bases, with 11 bases between them. CDR1 and CDR2 (germline): SQVTM, ANQGSEA. This chain's CDR3 is CSYRRGEKLFF. In nucleotides, the CDR3 is TGCAGCTACCGACGGGGTGAAAAACTGTTTTTT.

The V and J genes are TRBV5-4 and TRBJ1-2; D unclear. Germline lookup yields CDR1 SGHNT and CDR2 YYREEE (reference sequence). V lost 1 base, J lost 0 bases, and 13 bases lay in between. The CDR3 spans 16 residues. The CDR3 nucleotides read TGTGCCAGCAGCTTGTACGAGTTGGAGGCTAACTATGGCTACACCTTC. It codes for CASSLYELEANYGYTF.

This clone has a handful of counts. The rearrangement joins TRBV6-1 to TRBJ2-2, with TRBD2 matching over 8 bases. The germline gives CDR1 MNHNS, CDR2 SASEGT. The CDR3 length is 14 residues. V was pared by 10 bases and J by 0 bases, with 4 bases of the junction left unmatched. The CDR3 bases are TGTGCCACCTCTAGCGGGCCGAACACCGGGGAGCTGTTTTTT. Amino acids: CATSSGPNTGELFF.

V usage is TRBV7-6 and J usage is TRBJ1-6; a possible D gene is TRBD1 (5 bases). In germline, CDR1 is SGHVS, CDR2 FNYEAQ. The CDR3 spans 17 residues. V gave up 1 base and J gave up 9 bases, with 19 bases separating them. The CDR3 spells CASSLGPQGGMGSPLHF. As DNA, the CDR3 is TGTGCCAGCAGCTTAGGACCCCAGGGTGGAATGGGTTCACCCCTCCACTTT.

In this sample, this clone turned up once. This chain links TRBV29-1 with TRBJ2-1, with a tentative D call TRBD1 (6 bases). The CDR3 is made up of 15 amino acids. V dropped 2 bases and J dropped 8 bases, with 19 bases sitting between them. Germline V gives CDR1 SQVTM, CDR2 ANQGSEA. CDR3 coding DNA: TGCAGCGTTGAACTGGTTTTGGGGGCCGGGGATGAGCAGTTCTTC. Protein product: CSVELVLGAGDEQFF.

The chain combines TRBV30 with TRBJ1-3; D might be TRBD1 (6 bases). Trimming pared 3 bases from V and 3 bases from J, leaving 9 bases between. Germline-derived CDR1 and CDR2 are GTSNPN and SVGIG (reference sequence). This CDR3 has 13 residues. The CDR3 region has the DNA TGTGCCTGGAGGGACAGCCTTGGAAACACCATATATTTT. Amino acid sequence: CAWRDSLGNTIYF.

The CDR3 coding sequence is TGTGCCAGCAGAAAAACAGGGGCCCTAGGAGGCGAGCAGTACTTC. The encoded protein is CASRKTGALGGEQYF. The chain links TRBV11-2 to TRBJ2-7, with TRBD1 matching 7 bases. This CDR3 contains 15 residues. Losses at the gene ends were 6 bases for V and 6 bases for J; bases not matched to a gene: 14. Germline V lookup: CDR1 SGHAT, CDR2 FQNNGV.

This clone occurred once. The chain links TRBV14 to TRBJ2-1; D call uncertain. The CDR3 is 15 amino acids. The V gene's germline CDR1 is SGHDN and CDR2 FVKESK. V was pared by 1 base and J by 2 bases, with 9 bases between. The CDR3 loop is CASSQGLTAYNEQFF. The CDR3 coding sequence is TGTGCCAGCAGCCAAGGCCTAACAGCCTACAATGAGCAGTTCTTC.

This chain links TRBV19 with TRBJ1-1; TRBD1 agrees at 7 bases. V lost 7 bases, J lost 0 bases, and 5 bases stayed unmatched. The CDR3 is 14 residues long. Germline CDR1 and CDR2: LNHDA and SQIVND (reference sequence). The CDR3: CASTRQGLNTEAFF. The DNA for the CDR3 is TGTGCCAGTACTCGACAGGGATTGAACACTGAAGCTTTCTTT.

The table lists this clone with a count of one. CDR3 in amino acids: CSVRIGAGETQYF. For the CDR3, the DNA is TGCAGCGTAAGGATTGGGGCGGGGGAGACCCAGTACTTC. This rearrangement joins TRBV29-1 to TRBJ2-5, with a weak D call TRBD2 (6 bases). Germline V lookup: CDR1 SQVTM, CDR2 ANQGSEA. Deletions cut 6 bases from V and 5 bases from J, with 16 bases between. The CDR3 contains 13 residues.

A remark on this clone: Additional DNA sequences in this sample encode the identical CDR3. The genes are TRBV6-5 and TRBJ1-2; TRBD1 agrees at 8 bases. CDR1 and CDR2 (germline): MNHEY, SVGAGI. The CDR3 is 15 amino acids. Trimming at V came to 5 bases and at J to 8 bases, leaving 13 bases not matched to a gene. CDR3 coding DNA: TGTGCCAGCAGTCCGTCGGGTGGGACAGGAGTCGGCTACACCTTC. This gives the protein CASSPSGGTGVGYTF.

This chain links TRBV7-3 with TRBJ2-3; 9 nucleotides line up with TRBD1. Germline V gene data show CDR1 as SGHTA and CDR2 as FQGTGA. The CDR3 is 15 residues long. Germline trimming cut 5 bases from V and 6 bases from J; bases unmatched to any gene: 9. This CDR3 is CASSRRQGGSDTQYF. CDR3 coding DNA: TGTGCCAGCAGCCGTAGACAGGGGGGTTCGGATACGCAGTATTTT.

The chain has TRBV5-1 and TRBJ2-7, with D perhaps matching TRBD1 (5 bases). Trimming removed 5 bases from V and 1 base from J, with 10 bases in between. The CDR3 runs 13 residues. The V gene's germline CDR1 is SGHRS and CDR2 YFSETQ. CDR3 coding DNA: TGCGCCAGCAGTCAGGGCGGATCCTACGAGCAGTACTTC. Its protein is CASSQGGSYEQYF. The whole variable domain, filled in from reference TRBV5-1 and TRBJ2-7, reads KAGVTQTPRYLIKTRGQQVTLSCSPISGHRSVSWYQQTPGQGLQFLFEYFSETQRNKGNFPGRFSGRQFSNSRSEMNVSTLELGDSALYLCASSQGGSYEQYFGPGTRLTVT.

The chain combines TRBV5-6 with TRBJ2-5; 9 positions match TRBD1. CDR3 size: 15 residues. The junction had 9 bases not matched to a gene; V was cut back by 4 bases and J by 5 bases. Germline CDR1 is SGHDT and CDR2 is YYEEEE. The CDR3 DNA sequence: TGTGCCAGCAGCCAAGGGACAGGGCAGGGGGAGACCCAGTACTTC. This translates into CASSQGTGQGETQYF. The variable domain in full, with the rest retrieved from reference TRBV5-6 and TRBJ2-5, is DAGVTQSPTHLIKTRGQQVTLRCSPKSGHDTVSWYQQALGQGPQFIFQYYEEEERQRGNFPDRFSGHQFPNYSSELNVNALLLGDSALYLCASSQGTGQGETQYFGPGTRLLVL.

The chain couples TRBV7-2 to TRBJ2-1; 10 positions match TRBD2. Looked up from germline, CDR1 is SGHTA and CDR2 is FQGNSA. J lost 12 bases, V lost 3 bases, and 2 bases had no gene match. This CDR3 has 12 amino acids. Here the CDR3 DNA reads TGTGCCAGCAGCTTCACTAGCGGGGCGCAGTTCTTC. Translation: CASSFTSGAQFF.

The V call is TRBV29-1, the J call TRBJ1-1, with D perhaps matching TRBD1 (6 bases). The ends were cut back, 2 bases at V and 5 bases at J, with 12 bases in the middle. The germline gives CDR1 SQVTM, CDR2 ANQGSEA. The CDR3 consists of 13 residues. For the CDR3, the DNA is TGCAGCGTTGAAACAGGGTGGGAGACTGAAGCTTTCTTT. Protein product: CSVETGWETEAFF. The whole variable domain, remainder taken from reference TRBV29-1 and TRBJ1-1, is SAVISQKPSRDICQRGTSLTIQCQVDSQVTMMFWYRQQPGQSLTLIATANQGSEATYESGFVIDKFPISRPNLTFSTLTVSNMSPEDSSIYLCSVETGWETEAFFGQGTRLTVV.

The V and J genes are TRBV4-1 and TRBJ1-1, with D possibly TRBD1 on 5 matching bases. The CDR3 covers 15 residues. V was pared by 1 base and J by 10 bases, with 19 bases between. Germline V gene sequence: CDR1 MGHRA, CDR2 YSYEKL. The DNA for the CDR3 is TGCGCCAGCAGCCAAGTATTTCTGGCGGCCGGGGGAGCTTTCTTT. Its protein is CASSQVFLAAGGAFF.

As DNA, the CDR3 is TGTGCCAGCAGCTCTTTGACAGGGGGGACTTTCGGAGTCTCCTACGAGCAGTACTTC. Translated: CASSSLTGGTFGVSYEQYF. This rearrangement joins TRBV5-6 to TRBJ2-7; 9 bases agree with TRBD1. Germline assignment: CDR1 SGHDT and CDR2 YYEEEE. The V segment lost 3 bases and the J segment 0 bases; nucleotides outside the gene matches: 16. This CDR3 contains 19 residues. Complete variable domain (other parts from reference TRBV5-6 and TRBJ2-7): DAGVTQSPTHLIKTRGQQVTLRCSPKSGHDTVSWYQQALGQGPQFIFQYYEEEERQRGNFPDRFSGHQFPNYSSELNVNALLLGDSALYLCASSSLTGGTFGVSYEQYFGPGTRLTVT.

V usage is TRBV10-2 and J usage is TRBJ2-5; maybe TRBD2 (7 bases). Germline-derived CDR1 and CDR2 are WSHSY and SAAADI. V was pared by 3 bases and J by 5 bases, with 16 bases between. This CDR3 region has 15 residues. CDR3 protein: CASSDLGGAAETQYF. The CDR3 region has the DNA TGCGCCAGCAGTGACTTAGGGGGGGCAGCTGAGACCCAGTACTTC.

The rearrangement links TRBV6-1 to TRBJ1-3; 10 bases fit TRBD1. CDR1 and CDR2 from the germline V gene are MNHNS and SASEGT. This CDR3 has 17 residues. The ends lost 6 bases at V and 4 bases at J; junction bases unmatched: 12. The CDR3 sequence is CASSEPKGTGEGNTIYF. The CDR3 nucleotides are TGTGCCAGCAGCGAACCAAAGGGGACAGGGGAAGGAAACACCATATATTTT.